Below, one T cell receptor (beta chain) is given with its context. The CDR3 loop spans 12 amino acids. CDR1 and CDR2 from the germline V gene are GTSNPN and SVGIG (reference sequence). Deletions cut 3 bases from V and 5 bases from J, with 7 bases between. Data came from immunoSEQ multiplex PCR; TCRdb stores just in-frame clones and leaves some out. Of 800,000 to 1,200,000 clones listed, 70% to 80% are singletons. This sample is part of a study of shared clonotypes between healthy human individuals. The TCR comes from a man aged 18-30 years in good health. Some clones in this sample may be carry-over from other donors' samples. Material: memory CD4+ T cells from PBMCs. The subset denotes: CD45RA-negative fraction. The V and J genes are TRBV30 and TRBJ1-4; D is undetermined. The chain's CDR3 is CAWRRTNEKLFF. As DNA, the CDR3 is TGTGCCTGGAGGCGGACGAATGAAAAACTGTTTTTT.